This TCR beta chain was identified in a study of early T cells in non-severe SARS-CoV-2 infection. This CDR3 has 16 amino acids. The germline CDR1 and CDR2 sequences are SEHNR and FQNEAQ (reference sequence). V was pared by 5 bases and J by 1 base, with 10 bases of the junction left unmatched. In this sample, this clonotype turned up a few times. The protocol attached unique molecular identifiers to individual cDNA molecules. TCRdb passed the 5' RACE reads through MiXCR, listing each CDR3 protein once. This table holds over 90,000 distinct CDR3 sequences, about an eighth found once. The sample was whole blood. This rearrangement joins TRBV7-9 to TRBJ1-1, with TRBD1 identical over 7 bases. The source is an adult who was a healthcare worker with PCR-confirmed SARS-CoV-2 infection or an uninfected control (not recorded which). CDR3 region: CASSLDREKPNTEAFF. In nucleotides, the CDR3 is TGTGCCAGCAGCCTCGACAGGGAGAAACCGAACACTGAAGCTTTCTTT.